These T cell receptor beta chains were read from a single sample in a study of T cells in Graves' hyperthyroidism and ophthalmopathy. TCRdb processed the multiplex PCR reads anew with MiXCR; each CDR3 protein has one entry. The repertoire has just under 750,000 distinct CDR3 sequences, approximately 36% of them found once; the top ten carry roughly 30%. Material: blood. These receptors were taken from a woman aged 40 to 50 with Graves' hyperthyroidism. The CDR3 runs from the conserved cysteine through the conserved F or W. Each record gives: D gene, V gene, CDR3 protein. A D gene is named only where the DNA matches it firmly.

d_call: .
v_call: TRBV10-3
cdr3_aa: CAISKAGGNQPQHF

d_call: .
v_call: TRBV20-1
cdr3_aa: CSARLPGPSNQPQHF

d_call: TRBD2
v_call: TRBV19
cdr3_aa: CASSIALRLAGLETQYF

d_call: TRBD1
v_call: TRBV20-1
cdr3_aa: CSARDQGAGGLFF

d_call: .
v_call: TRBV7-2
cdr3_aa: CASSLSSVVTGELFF

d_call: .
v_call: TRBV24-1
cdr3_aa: CATARGDAWETQYF

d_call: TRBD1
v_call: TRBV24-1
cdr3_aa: CATGQGPKPQHF

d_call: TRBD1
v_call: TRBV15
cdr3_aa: CATDNPGTGEEKLFF

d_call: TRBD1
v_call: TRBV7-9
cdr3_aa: CASSLEGTGGVSNQPQHF

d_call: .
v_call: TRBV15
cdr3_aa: CATSRWGFIETQYF

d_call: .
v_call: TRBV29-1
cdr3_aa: CSVAAVQGYEQYF

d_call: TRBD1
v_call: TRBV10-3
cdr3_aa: CAISGTGGTLTEAFF

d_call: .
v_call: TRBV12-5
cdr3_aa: CASGVGGQPQHF

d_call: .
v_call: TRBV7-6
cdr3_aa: CASSFSHRDTEAFF

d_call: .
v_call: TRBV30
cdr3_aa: CAWSVDRNTEAFF

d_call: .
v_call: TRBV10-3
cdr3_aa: CASSYVGAKQETQYF

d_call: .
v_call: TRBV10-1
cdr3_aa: CALSNEQFF

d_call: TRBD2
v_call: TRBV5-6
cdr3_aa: CASSLLAGADTQYF

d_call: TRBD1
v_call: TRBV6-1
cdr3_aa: CASSPTGTAEQYF

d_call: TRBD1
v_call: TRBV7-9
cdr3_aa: CASSHRDSKSEKLFF

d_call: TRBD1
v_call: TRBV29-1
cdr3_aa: CSLGQGTGELFF

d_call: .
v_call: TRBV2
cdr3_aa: CASTSTGYHTGELFF

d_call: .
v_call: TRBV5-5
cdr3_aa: CASSLDAQAQETQYF

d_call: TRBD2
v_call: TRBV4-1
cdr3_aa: CASSQKAGVRETQYF

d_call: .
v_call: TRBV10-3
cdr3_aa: CAISGPGELFF

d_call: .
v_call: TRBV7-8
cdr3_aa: CASSRQSFQPQHF

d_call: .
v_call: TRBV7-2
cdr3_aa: CASSLEWLTGSREESPLHF

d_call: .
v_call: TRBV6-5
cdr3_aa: CASSYREKLYEQYF

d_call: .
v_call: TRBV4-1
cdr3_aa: CASTGGPTSSYEQYF

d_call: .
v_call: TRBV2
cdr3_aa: CASSPIGYSYNEQFF

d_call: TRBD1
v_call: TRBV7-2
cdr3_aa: CASSWTGGVLAGANVLTF

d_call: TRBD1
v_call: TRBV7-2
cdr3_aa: CASSVPGQGRDEQYF

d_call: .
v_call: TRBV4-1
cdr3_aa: CASSRDLGARETQYF

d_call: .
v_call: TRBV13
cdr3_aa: CASSSYLSSYGQYF

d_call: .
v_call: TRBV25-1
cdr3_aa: CASSEGGNRGTEAFF

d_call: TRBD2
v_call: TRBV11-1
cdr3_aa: CASSLETGTSGKNEQFF

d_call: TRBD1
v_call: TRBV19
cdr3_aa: CASSFGTDFNQPQHF

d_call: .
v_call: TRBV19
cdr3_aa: CASSQDPSQVPSGYTF

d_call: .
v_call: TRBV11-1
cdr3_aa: CASSQGEAYEQYF

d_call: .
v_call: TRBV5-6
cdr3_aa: CASSGVGGERRKLFF

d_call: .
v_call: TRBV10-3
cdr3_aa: CAISESGGQVTEAF